The 28 T cell receptor beta chains below all came from one sample that was sequenced in a study of blood T cell repertoires in COVID-19 (dated by TCRdb to 2019 to 2021). Library creation used the immunoSEQ multiplex PCR assay. Not all clones reach the TCRdb copy of this immuneACCESS table, which keeps in-frame sequences only. Checked studies attribute under half of the gap to unresolved V genes and leave the rest unexplained. The sample table lists about 360,000 clones, 81% of them with a count of one. The ten most abundant clones make up 0.85% to 1.2% of the sample. Sequencing was performed on peripheral blood. The receptors derive from a human donor with acute or convalescent COVID-19. The donor label of this sample is uncertain.

The rearrangement joins TRBV28 to TRBJ1-1; a weak D match, TRBD1 (6 bases). V lost 4 bases and J lost 10, with 16 bases in between. Germline CDR1 MDHEN, CDR2 SYDVKM. This CDR3 comprises 13 residues. CDR3 loop: CASSSTSGVRAFF. CDR3 DNA sequence: TGTGCCAGCAGTTCGACGTCAGGGGTTAGAGCTTTCTTT.

This sequence joins TRBV19 and TRBJ1-5; possible D gene TRBD1, 5 bases. Germline V gives CDR1 LNHDA, CDR2 SQIVND (reference sequence). Trimming left V 6 bases short and J 3 bases short, with 15 bases between. The CDR3 length is 15 residues. The CDR3 nucleotides are TGTGCCAGTAGCGAAAGACAGTTCCTCAATCAGCCCCAGCATTTT. Its translation is CASSERQFLNQPQHF. The full variable domain, rest sourced from reference TRBV19 and TRBJ1-5, is DGGITQSPKYLFRKEGQNVTLSCEQNLNHDAMYWYRQDPGQGLRLIYYSQIVNDFQKGDIAEGYSVSREKKESFPLTVTSAQKNPTAFYLCASSERQFLNQPQHFGDGTRLSIL.

J is TRBJ1-2 and V is TRBV6-2 or TRBV6-3; a possible D gene is TRBD1 (6 bases). CDR3 length: 13 amino acids. Per the germline V gene, CDR1 is MNHEY and CDR2 is SVGEGT. The ends were cut back, 5 bases at V and 3 bases at J, with 10 bases in the middle. CDR3 sequence (DNA): TGTGCCAGCAGTCCAGGGGTGGACTATGGCTACACCTTC. Its protein is CASSPGVDYGYTF.

V usage is TRBV6-5 and J usage is TRBJ1-5, with TRBD1 as a possible D gene (6 bases). The CDR3 is made up of 16 amino acids. V was shortened by 0 bases and J by 2 bases, with 11 bases between the two germline ends. Germline V lookup: CDR1 MNHEY, CDR2 SVGAGI. In nucleotides, the CDR3 is TGTGCCAGCAGTTACTCAAGGGCAGGGGGCAATCAGCCCCAGCATTTT. It is translated as CASSYSRAGGNQPQHF.

The chain employs TRBV5-1 and TRBJ1-2; 8 nucleotides align to TRBD1. The CDR3 is 15 residues long. From germline, CDR1 is SGHRS and CDR2 YFSETQ. Germline trimming cut 6 bases from V and 6 bases from J; bases unmatched to any gene: 13. CDR3 sequence reads: CASNPTGGYSDGYTF. The CDR3, as DNA: TGCGCCAGCAATCCTACAGGGGGGTATTCGGATGGCTACACCTTC.

This chain's CDR3 is CASSDRTGVYDGYTF. The CDR3 DNA sequence: TGCGCCAGCAGTGATAGGACAGGGGTTTACGATGGCTACACCTTC. The rearrangement uses TRBV10-2 and TRBJ1-2, with 9 positions matching TRBD1. V shed 3 bases, J shed 6 bases, and the junction held 8 bases outside the gene matches. There are 15 residues in the CDR3. Germline V lookup: CDR1 WSHSY, CDR2 SAAADI.

The chain has TRBV18 and TRBJ1-5; D not resolved. V shed 3 bases and J shed 0 bases, with 15 bases lying between them. Germline lookup yields CDR1 KGHSH and CDR2 LQKENI. The CDR3 length is 17 residues. The CDR3 loop reads CASSPLPTDASNQPQHF. In DNA, the CDR3 is TGTGCCAGCTCACCCCTCCCAACAGACGCTAGCAATCAGCCCCAGCATTTT. The full variable domain, with the rest looked up from reference TRBV18 and TRBJ1-5, is NAGVMQNPRHLVRRRGQEARLRCSPMKGHSHVYWYRQLPEEGLKFMVYLQKENIIDESGMPKERFSAEFPKEGPSILRIQQVVRGDSAAYFCASSPLPTDASNQPQHFGDGTRLSIL.

V is TRBV6-5 and J is TRBJ2-7, with D perhaps TRBD2 (6 bases). Germline V gene lookup returns CDR1 MNHEY and CDR2 SVGAGI. V was pared by 3 bases and J by 3 bases, with 15 bases between. The CDR3 extends over 15 amino acids. In DNA, the CDR3 is TGTGCCAGCAGTTATGGAGGGGCGAGAAACTACGAGCAGTACTTC. It encodes CASSYGGARNYEQYF.

The chain uses TRBV18 and TRBJ1-1, with a possible D match to TRBD1 (6 bases). The germline gives CDR1 KGHSH, CDR2 LQKENI. The V end lost 3 bases, the J end lost 6 bases, and 14 bases lay between the germline ends. The length of the CDR3 is 14 residues. CDR3 loop: CASSPTGIGAEAFF. The DNA of the CDR3 is TGTGCCAGCTCACCTACAGGGATAGGGGCTGAAGCTTTCTTT.

This clone was seen repeatedly, ten times or more. V usage is TRBV12-5 and J usage is TRBJ2-7, with 7 bases fitting TRBD2. There are 16 residues in the CDR3. V shed 2 bases, J shed 3 bases, and the junction held 10 bases outside the gene matches. Per germline, CDR1 LGHNT and CDR2 FRNRAP. The CDR3 DNA reads as TGTGCTAGTGGTTTGTCGAATTCGGGACTAAGCTACGAGCAGTACTTC. Translated: CASGLSNSGLSYEQYF. Combining the CDR3 with reference TRBV12-5 and TRBJ2-7 gives the whole variable domain DARVTQTPRHKVTEMGQEVTMRCQPILGHNTVFWYRQTMMQGLELLAYFRNRAPLDDSGMPKDRFSAEMPDATLATLKIQPSEPRDSAVYFCASGLSNSGLSYEQYFGPGTRLTVT.

The chain couples TRBV13 to TRBJ1-1; 10 bases are shared with TRBD1. Germline V gene lookup returns CDR1 PRHDT and CDR2 FYEKMQ (reference sequence). The V gene end was trimmed by 5 bases and the J gene end by 4 bases; junction bases not matched to a gene: 4. CDR3 size: 14 residues. The CDR3 nucleotides read TGTGCCAGCAGCCTGACAGGGGGCGGCACTGAAGCTTTCTTT. It yields the protein CASSLTGGGTEAFF.

This clone was seen a handful of times. The genes are TRBV28 and TRBJ1-2; 7 bases align to TRBD1. This CDR3 has 14 residues. After removal of 3 bases from V and 4 bases from J, the junction contained 5 bases not matched to a gene. The V gene's germline CDR1 is MDHEN and CDR2 SYDVKM. CDR3 amino acids: CASSFFDRAYGYTF. CDR3 DNA sequence: TGTGCCAGCAGTTTCTTTGACAGGGCCTATGGCTACACCTTC.

This chain connects TRBV9 to TRBJ2-7, with a weak D call TRBD1 (6 bases). V lost 3 bases and J lost 2, with 18 bases in between. The CDR3 sequence is 16 residues long. Germline CDR1 and CDR2: SGDLS and YYNGEE. As DNA, the CDR3 is TGTGCCAGCAGCGCCACCTTCGGGACACCTCCCTACGAGCAGTACTTC. Its protein product is CASSATFGTPPYEQYF.

This clone was recorded a few times. V gene TRBV7-2 combines with J gene TRBJ1-1; 7 bases are a match to TRBD1. Germline V gene sequence: CDR1 SGHTA, CDR2 FQGNSA. V lost 0 bases, J lost 10 bases, and 8 bases stayed unmatched. This CDR3 comprises 14 residues. CDR3 nucleotides: TGTGCCAGCAGCTTAGCGACCCTGACAGGGCGAGCTTTCTTT. Translated, it gives CASSLATLTGRAFF.

V is TRBV7-2 and J is TRBJ2-7; D call uncertain. V lost 3 bases to trimming and J lost 0 bases, with 12 bases between them. This CDR3 contains 15 residues. Germline lookup yields CDR1 SGHTA and CDR2 FQGNSA. This chain's CDR3 is CASSFGAASSYEQYF. The CDR3 coding sequence is TGTGCCAGCAGCTTCGGAGCTGCTAGCTCCTACGAGCAGTACTTC. Supplemented by reference TRBV7-2 and TRBJ2-7, the full variable domain reads GAGVSQSPSNKVTEKGKDVELRCDPISGHTALYWYRQSLGQGLEFLIYFQGNSAPDKSGLPSDRFSAERTGGSVSTLTIQRTQQEDSAVYLCASSFGAASSYEQYFGPGTRLTVT.

The chain uses TRBV28 and TRBJ1-6; weak D call: TRBD1 (6 bases). Germline CDR1 reads MDHEN; CDR2 reads SYDVKM. The CDR3 runs 15 residues. V was cut by 3 bases and J by 6 bases, with 12 bases left in between. The CDR3 DNA reads as TGTGCCAGCAGTTTTAGGGGGAGATTTAATTCACCCCTCCACTTT. This codes for CASSFRGRFNSPLHF.

The chain uses TRBV12-3 or TRBV12-4 and TRBJ1-1; a weak D match, TRBD1 (5 bases). Trimming removed 5 bases from V and 7 bases from J, with 11 bases in between. The CDR3 runs to 12 residues. The CDR3 sequence: CASSLDSYEAFF. CDR3 bases: TGTGCCAGCAGTCTAGACAGCTATGAAGCTTTCTTT.

The rearrangement links TRBV18 to TRBJ1-6; D is ambiguous. Trimming stripped 4 bases from V and 9 bases from J, with 13 bases between. This CDR3 contains 14 residues. CDR1 is KGHSH, CDR2 LQKENI, per germline. The CDR3 DNA reads as TGTGCCAGCTCACGAGCAGGTGAACGTTCACCCCTCCACTTT. Its translation is CASSRAGERSPLHF. Full variable domain (rest looked up from reference TRBV18 and TRBJ1-6): NAGVMQNPRHLVRRRGQEARLRCSPMKGHSHVYWYRQLPEEGLKFMVYLQKENIIDESGMPKERFSAEFPKEGPSILRIQQVVRGDSAAYFCASSRAGERSPLHFGNGTRLTVT.

V usage is TRBV6-5 and J usage is TRBJ2-7; D call uncertain. The CDR3 length is 13 residues. Germline CDR1 reads MNHEY; CDR2 reads SVGAGI. V was pared by 7 bases and J by 0 bases, with 10 bases between. Here the CDR3 DNA reads TGTGCCAGCACAGGATCCTCCTCCTACGAGCAGTACTTC. This codes for CASTGSSSYEQYF.

The chain uses TRBV6-6 and TRBJ1-5; 7 nucleotides align to TRBD1. The CDR3 is 14 amino acids. Germline values: CDR1 MNHNY, CDR2 SVGAGI (reference sequence). V lost 6 bases, J lost 6 bases, and 8 bases stayed unmatched. The CDR3 here is CASRLTGVAQPQHF. In DNA form, the CDR3 reads TGTGCCAGCAGGCTTACAGGGGTGGCTCAGCCCCAGCATTTT.

The CDR3 nucleotides are TGCAGCGTTGCAAGGCTAGCGACATACAATGAGCAGTTCTTC. Translated: CSVARLATYNEQFF. V gene TRBV29-1 combines with J gene TRBJ2-1; D may be TRBD2 (6 bases). This CDR3 has 14 amino acids. In germline, CDR1 is SQVTM, CDR2 ANQGSEA. Trimming removed 4 bases at V and 4 bases at J, with 14 bases between.

About this clone: This CDR3 is also generated by other DNA sequences in the sample. The rearrangement joins TRBV6-5 to TRBJ1-2; D is uncertain. Per the germline V gene, CDR1 is MNHEY and CDR2 is SVGAGI. The V and J ends lost 4 bases and 4 bases respectively, with 13 bases between them. This CDR3 contains 14 residues. The CDR3 DNA is TGTGCCAGCAGTTTAGGAGGCCAACTCTATGGCTACACCTTC. Amino acid sequence: CASSLGGQLYGYTF.

The genes are TRBV5-1 and TRBJ2-1; 7 bases line up with TRBD2. This CDR3 is built from 14 residues. V gave up 0 bases and J gave up 7 bases; unmatched junction bases: 4. Germline assignment: CDR1 SGHRS and CDR2 YFSETQ. The CDR3 spells CASSLGASGNEQFF. CDR3 coding DNA: TGCGCCAGCAGCTTGGGTGCTAGCGGAAATGAGCAGTTCTTC. The variable domain in full, completed from reference TRBV5-1 and TRBJ2-1, reads KAGVTQTPRYLIKTRGQQVTLSCSPISGHRSVSWYQQTPGQGLQFLFEYFSETQRNKGNFPGRFSGRQFSNSRSEMNVSTLELGDSALYLCASSLGASGNEQFFGPGTRLTVL.

The gene calls are TRBV2 and TRBJ1-3; weak D call: TRBD1 (6 bases). This CDR3 is 17 amino acids long. Germline CDR1 is SNHLY and CDR2 is FYNNEI. Trimming cost V 4 bases and J 0 bases, with 16 bases left between them. The CDR3 DNA sequence: TGTGCCAGCAGTGTAATTGGGGGCAAGAGCTCTGGAAACACCATATATTTT. Translated, it gives CASSVIGGKSSGNTIYF.

This clone was detected only once. The gene calls are TRBV19 and TRBJ2-3; 9 positions match TRBD2. Germline CDR1 reads LNHDA; CDR2 reads SQIVND (reference sequence). This CDR3 spans 15 amino acids. The J segment lost 7 bases and the V segment lost 6 bases, leaving 11 bases of the junction unmatched. In DNA, the CDR3 is TGTGCCAGTAGCCCACTAGCGGGCCGCGGGAATACGCAGTATTTT. Its protein product is CASSPLAGRGNTQYF.

The rearrangement links TRBV11-2 to TRBJ2-5; a possible D gene is TRBD1 (5 bases). V gave up 2 bases and J gave up 2 bases, with 12 bases separating them. CDR3 size: 15 residues. Per the germline V gene, CDR1 is SGHAT and CDR2 is FQNNGV. The CDR3: CASSLRTPKQETQYF. CDR3 in DNA: TGTGCCAGCAGCTTAAGGACACCTAAACAAGAGACCCAGTACTTC.

The CDR3 sequence is CAISEGGTGNSPLHF. The CDR3 nucleotides read TGTGCCATCAGTGAAGGCGGGACGGGTAATTCACCCCTCCACTTT. The chain uses TRBV10-3 and TRBJ1-6; perhaps TRBD1 as D (5 bases). Trimming removed 3 bases at V and 6 bases at J, with 12 bases between. Germline V CDR1 and CDR2: ENHRY, SYGVKD. CDR3 length: 15 residues.

This chain joins TRBV30 and TRBJ1-5, with D possibly TRBD1 on 6 matching bases. Germline V gives CDR1 GTSNPN, CDR2 SVGIG (reference sequence). Trimming took 0 bases from V and 5 from J, leaving 17 bases between them. The CDR3 consists of 16 residues. In DNA form, the CDR3 reads TGTGCCTGGAGTGTATGGGGGCGAGCCTATGATCAGCCCCAGCATTTT. Amino acids: CAWSVWGRAYDQPQHF.